The entry below gives a single TCR beta chain sequence along with its context. Its matching antigen is unknown. This could be a read error, since a much larger clone is one nucleotide away. Germline V lookup: CDR1 MGHDK, CDR2 SYGVNS. The CDR3 sequence is 16 residues long. This entry is derived from a study of blood T cells in healthy people across ages. Study-level results: CMV status of donors was unknown, possibly confounding expanded clonotype changes.

It was with a sample-barcoded 5' primer and a J-beta primer mix that a second PCR of roughly 6 to 12 cycles was run. MiXCR, run by TCRdb on the 5' RACE reads, gives a single entry per CDR3 protein. The sample holds 1.5 million to 2 million distinct CDR3 sequences, almost 35% seen once. This TCR came from a woman aged 25 to 39 in good health. V and J are TRBV25-1 and TRBJ2-7; TRBD2 agrees at 11 bases. The J call may be in error: the DNA end matches TRBJ2-5 better. The source material was blood. The chain's CDR3 is CASNEVAGGLQETQYF. CDR3 DNA sequence: TGTGCCAGCAATGAGGTAGCGGGAGGGCTCCAAGAGACCCAGTACTTC.